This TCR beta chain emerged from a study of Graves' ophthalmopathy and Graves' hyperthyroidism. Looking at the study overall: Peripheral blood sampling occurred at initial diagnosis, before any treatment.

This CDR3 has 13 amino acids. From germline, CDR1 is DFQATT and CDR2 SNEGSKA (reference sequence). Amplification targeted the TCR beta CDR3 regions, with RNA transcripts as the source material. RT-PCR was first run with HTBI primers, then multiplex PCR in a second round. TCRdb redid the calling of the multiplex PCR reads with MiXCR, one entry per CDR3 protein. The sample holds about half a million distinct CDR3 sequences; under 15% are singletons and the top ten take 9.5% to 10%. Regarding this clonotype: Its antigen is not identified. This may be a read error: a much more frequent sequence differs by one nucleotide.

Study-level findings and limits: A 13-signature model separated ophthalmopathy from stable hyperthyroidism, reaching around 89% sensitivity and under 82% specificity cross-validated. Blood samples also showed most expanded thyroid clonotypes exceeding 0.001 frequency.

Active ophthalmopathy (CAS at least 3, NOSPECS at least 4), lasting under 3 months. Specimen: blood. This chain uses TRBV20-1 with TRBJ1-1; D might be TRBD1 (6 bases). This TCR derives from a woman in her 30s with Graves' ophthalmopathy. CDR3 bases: TGCAGTGCTAGGGTAGGGGGGAACACTGAAGCTTGCTTT. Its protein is CSARVGGNTEACF.